The TCR beta chain under discussion was sequenced for a study of blood T cell repertoires in COVID-19 (dated by TCRdb to about 2020). Regarding the study in general: Samples covering the acute and convalescent phases of COVID-19 were provided by collaborators in the United States, Italy and Spain. The material from the prospective study consisted of cDNA or gDNA derived from T cells, B-cell-depleted T cells, or PBMCs. The dataset comprised deeply sampled blood TCRbeta repertoires from subjects exposed to, actively infected with, or recovered from COVID-19. A freely available public database, intended as a resource for researchers studying the immune response to SARS-CoV-2, is where the repertoires were released. Samples came from the ongoing ImmuneRACE study (first 160 participants) plus 1,254 subjects from 6 global collaborators. Nearly every sample came with metadata listing a de-identified subject ID, COVID-19 status, age in years and sex. HLA class I and class II types, where available, came from metadata supplied by the sample provider rather than from assay-based typing. Overall study outcomes, separate from this receptor: The quantity of clinical and demographic metadata differed by source and by participant and was supplied without curation.

Whole blood was collected in K2EDTA tubes by collaborating institutions according to the institutions' own protocols. For TCRbeta analysis, collaborators shipped samples as frozen whole blood, isolated PBMCs, or DNA extracted from either of those sample types. Concerning this clone itself: The specificity of this receptor is unknown. No clone much larger than this one lies a single base away; base qualities are absent.

CDR1 and CDR2 are read off the germline V gene (reference sequence) as LNHDA and SQIVND. The CDR3 contains 12 residues, cysteine and phenylalanine counted. This entry keeps only the CDR3 DNA: 36 bases, framed from base 1. The junction carries 7 bases between V and J, which are trimmed by 3 bases and 5 bases respectively. The immunoSEQ Assay, a bias-controlled multiplex PCR, was used to amplify TCRbeta CDR3 regions from genomic DNA. The paper's processing steps were these. The number of nucleated cells in each sample was estimated by amplification of reference gene primers within the assay. To quantify the absolute abundance of each unique TCRbeta CDR3 rearrangement, sequence reads were collapsed and filtered. For each sample, productive Simpson clonality was calculated by taking the square root of Simpson's diversity index across productive rearrangements. TCRdb mirrors the immuneACCESS table, restricted to in-frame sequences. Some clones are absent from its copies; in checked studies, under half trace to an unresolved V gene, and the reason for the others is unknown. V, J and clone size are those of that table, while D and trimming were read from the DNA. For this sample there are roughly 190,000 clones; 70% to 80% appear just once. The ten largest make up around an eighth of the sample.

The TCR comes from a woman in her 50s with acute or convalescent COVID-19. The material sequenced was peripheral blood. The rearranged chain carries TRBV19 and TRBJ1-1; no D segment can be confidently identified. The sequenced DNA: TGTGCCAGTAGTATGTTCCAGACTGAAGCTTTCTTT. Translated, it gives CASSMFQTEAFF.